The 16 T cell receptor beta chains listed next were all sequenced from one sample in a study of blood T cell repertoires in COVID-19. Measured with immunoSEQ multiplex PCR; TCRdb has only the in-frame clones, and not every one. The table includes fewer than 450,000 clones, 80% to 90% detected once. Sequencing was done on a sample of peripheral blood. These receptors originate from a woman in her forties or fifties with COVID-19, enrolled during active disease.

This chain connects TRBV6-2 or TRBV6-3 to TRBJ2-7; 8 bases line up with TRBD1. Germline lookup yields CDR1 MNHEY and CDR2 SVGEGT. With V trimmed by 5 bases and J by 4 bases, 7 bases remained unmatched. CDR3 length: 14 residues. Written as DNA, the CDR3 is TGTGCCAGCAGTCTTGCAGGGGGCGGGTACGAGCAGTACTTC. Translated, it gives CASSLAGGGYEQYF.

This CDR3 reads CASSFNGGTEAFF. The CDR3, as DNA: TGTGCCAGCAGTTTTAATGGGGGGACTGAAGCTTTCTTT. The rearrangement links TRBV27 to TRBJ1-1; weak D call: TRBD1 (5 bases). V was shortened by 3 bases and J by 5 bases, with 10 bases between the two germline ends. Germline V gene lookup returns CDR1 MNHEY and CDR2 SMNVEV (reference sequence). CDR3 length: 13 residues.

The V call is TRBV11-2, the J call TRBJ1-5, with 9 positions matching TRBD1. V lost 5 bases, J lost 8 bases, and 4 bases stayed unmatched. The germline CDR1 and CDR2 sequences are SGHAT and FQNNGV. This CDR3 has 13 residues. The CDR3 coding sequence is TGTGCCAGCAGCCGGGACAGGGCCGAGCCCCAGCATTTT. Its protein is CASSRDRAEPQHF.

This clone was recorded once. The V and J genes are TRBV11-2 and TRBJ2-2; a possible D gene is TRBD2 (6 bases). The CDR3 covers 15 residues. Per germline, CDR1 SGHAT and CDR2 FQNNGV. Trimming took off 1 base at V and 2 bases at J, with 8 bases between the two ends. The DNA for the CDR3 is TGTGCCAGCAGCTTAGGCGGGACTAACACCGGGGAGCTGTTTTTT. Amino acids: CASSLGGTNTGELFF. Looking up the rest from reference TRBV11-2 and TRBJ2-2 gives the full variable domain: EAGVAQSPRYKIIEKRQSVAFWCNPISGHATLYWYQQILGQGPKLLIQFQNNGVVDDSQLPKDRFSAERLKGVDSTLKIQPAKLEDSAVYLCASSLGGTNTGELFFGEGSRLTVL.

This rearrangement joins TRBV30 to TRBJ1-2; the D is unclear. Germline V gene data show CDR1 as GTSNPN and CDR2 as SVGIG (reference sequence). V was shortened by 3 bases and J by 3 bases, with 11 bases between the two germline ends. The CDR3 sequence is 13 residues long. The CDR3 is CAWRSSGDYGYTF. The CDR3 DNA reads TGTGCCTGGAGATCCAGCGGGGACTATGGCTACACCTTC.

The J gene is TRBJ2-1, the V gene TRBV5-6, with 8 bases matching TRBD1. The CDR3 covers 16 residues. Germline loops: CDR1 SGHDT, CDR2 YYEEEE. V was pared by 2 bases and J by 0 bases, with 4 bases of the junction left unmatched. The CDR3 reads CASSLGTGLSYNEQFF. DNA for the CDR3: TGTGCCAGCAGCTTAGGGACAGGCCTCTCCTACAATGAGCAGTTCTTC.

The DNA of the CDR3 is TGCGCCAGCAGCCAAGATCTCACAACCACGAGGCATAACACTGAAGCTTTCTTT. This gives the protein CASSQDLTTTRHNTEAFF. This sequence joins TRBV4-3 and TRBJ1-1, with D hard to call. Germline CDR1 is LGHNA and CDR2 is YSLEER. V was clipped by 0 bases and J by 2 bases, with 19 bases between them. The CDR3 consists of 18 residues.

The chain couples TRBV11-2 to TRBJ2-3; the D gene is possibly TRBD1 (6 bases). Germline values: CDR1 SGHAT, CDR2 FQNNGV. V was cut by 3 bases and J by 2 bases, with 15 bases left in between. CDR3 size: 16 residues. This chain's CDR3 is CASSLGQTTITDTQYF. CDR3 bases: TGTGCCAGCAGCTTGGGACAAACCACAATCACAGATACGCAGTATTTT.

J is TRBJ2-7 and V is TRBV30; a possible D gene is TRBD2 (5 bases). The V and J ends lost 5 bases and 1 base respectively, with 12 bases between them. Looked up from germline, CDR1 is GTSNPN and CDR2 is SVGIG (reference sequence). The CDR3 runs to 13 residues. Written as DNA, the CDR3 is TGTGCCTGGGACGTCGGGGAGTCCTACGAGCAGTACTTC. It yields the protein CAWDVGESYEQYF.

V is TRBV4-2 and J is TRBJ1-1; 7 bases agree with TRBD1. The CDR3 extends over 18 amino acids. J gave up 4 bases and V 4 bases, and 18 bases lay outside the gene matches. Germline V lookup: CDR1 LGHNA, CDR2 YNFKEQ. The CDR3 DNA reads TGTGCCAGCAGCCGGTCTAGGAAACAGGGGCAAGTAGGCACTGAAGCTTTCTTT. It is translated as CASSRSRKQGQVGTEAFF.

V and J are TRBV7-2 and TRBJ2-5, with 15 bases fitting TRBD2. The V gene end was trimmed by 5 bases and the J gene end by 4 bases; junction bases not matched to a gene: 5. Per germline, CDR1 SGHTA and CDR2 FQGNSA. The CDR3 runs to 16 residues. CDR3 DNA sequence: TGTGCCAGCAGCAAGGGACTAGCGGGAGGACGAGAGACCCAGTACTTC. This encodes CASSKGLAGGRETQYF.

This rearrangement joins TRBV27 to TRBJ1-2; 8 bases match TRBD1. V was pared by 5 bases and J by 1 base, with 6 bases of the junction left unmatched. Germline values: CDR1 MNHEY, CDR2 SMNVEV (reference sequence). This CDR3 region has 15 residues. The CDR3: CASSTRTGGNYGYTF. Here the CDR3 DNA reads TGTGCCAGCAGTACCCGAACAGGGGGTAACTATGGCTACACCTTC.

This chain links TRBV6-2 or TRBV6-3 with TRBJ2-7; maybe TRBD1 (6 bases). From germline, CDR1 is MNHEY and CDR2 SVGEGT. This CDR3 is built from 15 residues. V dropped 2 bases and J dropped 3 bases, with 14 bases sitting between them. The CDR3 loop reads CASSYPTPGVYEQYF. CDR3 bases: TGTGCCAGCAGTTACCCCACCCCAGGGGTCTACGAGCAGTACTTC.

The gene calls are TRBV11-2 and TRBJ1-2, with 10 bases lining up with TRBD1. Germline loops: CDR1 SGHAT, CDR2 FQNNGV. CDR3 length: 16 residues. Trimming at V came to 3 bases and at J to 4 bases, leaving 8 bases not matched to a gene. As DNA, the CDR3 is TGTGCCAGCAGCTTCACCGGGACAGGGGCCCCCTATGGCTACACCTTC. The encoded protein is CASSFTGTGAPYGYTF.

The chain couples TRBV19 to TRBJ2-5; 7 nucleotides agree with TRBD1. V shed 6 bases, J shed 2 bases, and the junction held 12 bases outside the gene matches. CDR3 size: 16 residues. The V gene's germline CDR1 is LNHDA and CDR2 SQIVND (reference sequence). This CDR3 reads CASSPRTGGPQETQYF. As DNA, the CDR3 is TGTGCCAGTAGCCCACGGACAGGCGGGCCTCAAGAGACCCAGTACTTC.

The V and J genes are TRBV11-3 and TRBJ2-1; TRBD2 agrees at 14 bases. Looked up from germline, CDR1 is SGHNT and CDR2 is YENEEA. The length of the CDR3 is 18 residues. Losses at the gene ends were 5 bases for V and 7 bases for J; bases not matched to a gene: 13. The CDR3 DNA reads TGTGCCAGCAGCCGCGGGACTAGCGGGAGCCGGTTGCTGAATGAGCAGTTCTTC. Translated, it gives CASSRGTSGSRLLNEQFF.